The 32 T cell receptor beta chains below all came from one sample that was sequenced in a study of identifying expanded T cells in peripheral blood. This table comes from immunoSEQ multiplex PCR, and its TCRdb copy is limited to in-frame clones, with some not included. The sample contains 70,000 to 95,000 clones, 88% of which appear only once. Sequencing was carried out using blood. These receptors all stem from a person aged 18 to 75 in good health.

CDR3 loop: CAISALGYTEQYF. For the CDR3, the DNA is TGTGCCATCAGTGCCCTCGGGTACACCGAGCAGTACTTC. The rearrangement links TRBV10-3 to TRBJ2-7, with unresolved D. Trimming stripped 4 bases from V and 6 bases from J, with 13 bases between. The germline gives CDR1 ENHRY, CDR2 SYGVKD. The CDR3 runs 13 residues.

V is TRBV5-4 and J is TRBJ2-7; weak D call: TRBD1 (6 bases). Per the germline V gene, CDR1 is SGHNT and CDR2 is YYREEE (reference sequence). CDR3 length: 14 residues. V gave up 0 bases and J gave up 7 bases, with 14 bases separating them. The CDR3 region is CASSLDAGEREQYF. CDR3 nucleotides: TGTGCCAGCAGCTTGGACGCAGGGGAACGGGAGCAGTACTTC.

The chain is built from TRBV2 and TRBJ2-3; perhaps TRBD2 as D (6 bases). V was pared by 7 bases and J by 3 bases, with 20 bases between. Germline V CDR1 and CDR2: SNHLY, FYNNEI. This CDR3 is 16 amino acids long. The chain's CDR3 is CASTEGGGRATDTQYF. Written as DNA, the CDR3 is TGTGCCAGCACCGAGGGAGGCGGACGGGCGACAGATACGCAGTATTTT.

The chain has TRBV28 and TRBJ1-1; D is undetermined. CDR1 MDHEN and CDR2 SYDVKM come from the germline V gene. This CDR3 is 13 amino acids long. The germline V and J ends were trimmed by 3 bases and 7 bases, with 12 bases remaining between them. The CDR3 loop is CASSFGWQNEAFF. In DNA, the CDR3 is TGTGCCAGCAGTTTTGGGTGGCAGAATGAAGCTTTCTTT.

Points on this clone: Its ends do not fully match the called genes, so a read error is possible. The J gene is TRBJ2-7, the V gene TRBV28, with D tentatively TRBD2 (6 bases). This CDR3 has 13 amino acids. Germline loops: CDR1 MDHEN, CDR2 SYDVKM. The CDR3 loop is CASRAGGNYDQYF. CDR3 sequence (DNA): TGTGCCAGCCGCGCGGGCGGGAATTACGATCAGTACTTC.

The rearrangement uses TRBV5-1 and TRBJ2-3; TRBD2 agrees at 9 bases. CDR1 is SGHRS and CDR2 is YFSETQ in the germline V gene. J was trimmed by 4 bases and V by 4 bases; bases with no gene match: 7. This CDR3 spans 15 amino acids. In DNA form, the CDR3 reads TGCGCCAGCAGCGACCAGCGGGGGGAAGCAGATACGCAGTATTTT. This encodes CASSDQRGEADTQYF.

The genes are TRBV6-4 and TRBJ2-2; D perhaps matches TRBD2 (6 bases). Germline-derived CDR1 and CDR2 are MRHNA and SNTAGT. The CDR3 spans 13 residues. V shed 8 bases and J shed 1 base, with 8 bases lying between them. CDR3 nucleotide sequence: TGTGCCAGCGCGGAGGGGAACACCGGGGAGCTGTTTTTT. Encoded protein: CASAEGNTGELFF.

The V and J genes are TRBV28 and TRBJ1-3; TRBD1 matches at 8 bases. The CDR3 is 14 residues long. In germline, CDR1 is MDHEN, CDR2 SYDVKM. Unmatched junction bases numbered 2, after V lost 5 bases and J lost 2 bases. The CDR3 region is CASSVTGAGNTIYF. The CDR3 nucleotides read TGTGCCAGCAGTGTGACAGGGGCTGGAAACACCATATATTTT.

J is TRBJ1-4 and V is TRBV5-6; D ambiguous. Germline V gene data show CDR1 as SGHDT and CDR2 as YYEEEE. With 5 bases removed from V and 0 bases from J, the gap between germline ends came to 8 bases. This CDR3 is 14 amino acids long. The CDR3 DNA reads TGTGCCAGCAGGAAGGACTCAACTAATGAAAAACTGTTTTTT. Protein: CASRKDSTNEKLFF.

The genes are TRBV7-9 and TRBJ2-7; D might be TRBD1 (6 bases). The CDR3 consists of 14 residues. The V gene lost 5 bases and the J gene lost 4 bases, with 15 bases spanning the gap. In germline, CDR1 is SEHNR, CDR2 FQNEAQ (reference sequence). This CDR3 reads CASSPRDMLYEQYF. CDR3 bases: TGTGCCAGCAGCCCCCGGGACATGCTATACGAGCAGTACTTC.

This clone was counted a single time. V is TRBV9 and J is TRBJ1-2; D unclear. This CDR3 region has 12 residues. Germline CDR1 reads SGDLS; CDR2 reads YYNGEE. The V gene lost 3 bases and the J gene lost 2 bases, with 5 bases spanning the gap. CDR3 sequence reads: CASSARNYGYTF. The CDR3 bases are TGTGCCAGCAGCGCCAGAAACTATGGCTACACCTTC.

This chain uses TRBV2 with TRBJ2-3; D not certain. The CDR3 covers 18 residues. Trimming left V 4 bases short and J 0 bases short, with 20 bases between. CDR1 SNHLY and CDR2 FYNNEI come from the germline V gene. The CDR3 DNA follows: TGTGCCAGCAGTGGAGCCCTTGGAGTCAGCCCTAGCACAGATACGCAGTATTTT. As protein: CASSGALGVSPSTDTQYF.

Remarks on this clone: The sample has other DNA sequences that encode this CDR3 too. The CDR3 bases are TGTGCCAGCAGTGACTCGGCGGGCTCCTACAATGAGCAGTTCTTC. Its translation: CASSDSAGSYNEQFF. V is TRBV6-4 and J is TRBJ2-1, with D perhaps TRBD2 (5 bases). Between the trimmed V and J ends, which lost 0 bases and 0 bases, there was a span of 6 bases. The CDR3 has 15 amino acids. Germline lookup yields CDR1 MRHNA and CDR2 SNTAGT.

The chain recombines TRBV7-3 with TRBJ2-2; TRBD2 aligns across 7 bases. Germline V gene lookup returns CDR1 SGHTA and CDR2 FQGTGA. V was pared by 7 bases and J by 1 base, with 3 bases of the junction left unmatched. The CDR3 spans 14 residues. CDR3 sequence: CASKRDLNTGELFF. DNA of the CDR3: TGTGCCAGCAAGCGGGACCTGAACACCGGGGAGCTGTTTTTT.

This chain joins TRBV5-1 and TRBJ2-3; a weak D match, TRBD1 (5 bases). V was shortened by 0 bases and J by 2 bases, with 7 bases between the two germline ends. Per the germline V gene, CDR1 is SGHRS and CDR2 is YFSETQ. The CDR3 totals 14 residues. The CDR3 DNA is TGCGCCAGCAGCTTGGGACAGCCCACAGATACGCAGTATTTT. As protein: CASSLGQPTDTQYF. Combining the CDR3 with reference TRBV5-1 and TRBJ2-3 gives the whole variable domain KAGVTQTPRYLIKTRGQQVTLSCSPISGHRSVSWYQQTPGQGLQFLFEYFSETQRNKGNFPGRFSGRQFSNSRSEMNVSTLELGDSALYLCASSLGQPTDTQYFGPGTRLTVL.

The V gene is TRBV19, the J gene TRBJ2-5; 10 nucleotides match TRBD2. The end of the DNA is better explained by TRBJ2-7, so the J call may be wrong. From germline, CDR1 is LNHDA and CDR2 SQIVND (reference sequence). The CDR3 covers 15 residues. As DNA, the CDR3 is TGTGCCAGTAGGGCAACTAGCGGGATCGCCTACGAGCAGTACTTC. This translates into CASRATSGIAYEQYF.

The chain carries TRBV5-5 and TRBJ1-2, with D possibly TRBD1 on 5 matching bases. Germline assignment: CDR1 SGHKS and CDR2 YYEKEE (reference sequence). V gave up 0 bases and J gave up 7 bases, with 13 bases separating them. The CDR3 totals 14 residues. The CDR3 loop is CASSLGTGAGGYTF. The DNA for the CDR3 is TGTGCCAGCAGCTTGGGAACAGGAGCTGGTGGCTACACCTTC.

The V gene is TRBV2, the J gene TRBJ1-3; D ambiguous. Germline assignment: CDR1 SNHLY and CDR2 FYNNEI. This CDR3 has 16 amino acids. The germline V and J ends were trimmed by 6 bases and 2 bases, with 17 bases remaining between them. The CDR3 bases are TGTGCCAGCAGGGAGGATTTCGCCGGGCCTGGAAACACCATATATTTT. Its translation is CASREDFAGPGNTIYF.

The chain uses TRBV29-1 and TRBJ1-4, with 10 bases that match TRBD1. Unmatched junction bases numbered 6, after V lost 7 bases and J lost 4 bases. Germline V gives CDR1 SQVTM, CDR2 ANQGSEA. This CDR3 is built from 14 residues. As DNA, the CDR3 is TGCAGCGCAAGTAGGGACAGGGGTAATGAAAAACTGTTTTTT. As protein: CSASRDRGNEKLFF.

The gene calls are TRBV28 and TRBJ2-7; 7 bases align to TRBD2. Trimming removed 3 bases from V and 3 bases from J; junction bases left unmatched: 8. The CDR3 totals 15 residues. Germline V gene sequence: CDR1 MDHEN, CDR2 SYDVKM. The CDR3 region is CASSFKAGIIYEQYF. The CDR3 region has the DNA TGTGCCAGCAGTTTTAAAGCGGGGATTATCTACGAGCAGTACTTC.

The V and J genes are TRBV27 and TRBJ1-6; unclear D gene. The germline gives CDR1 MNHEY, CDR2 SMNVEV (reference sequence). V was clipped by 0 bases and J by 7 bases, with 22 bases between them. This CDR3 is 19 amino acids long. CDR3 in DNA: TGTGCCAGCAGTTTATCGAATACCCAGGTCGGAGACCTAAATTCACCCCTCCACTTT. Translated, it gives CASSLSNTQVGDLNSPLHF.

This chain connects TRBV19 to TRBJ1-1; weak D call: TRBD1 (5 bases). V dropped 6 bases and J dropped 1 base, with 12 bases sitting between them. This CDR3 is built from 14 residues. Germline lookup yields CDR1 LNHDA and CDR2 SQIVND (reference sequence). For the CDR3, the DNA is TGTGCCAGTAGGCGGGGGGTGTCGAACACTGAAGCTTTCTTT. It encodes CASRRGVSNTEAFF. Looking up the rest from reference TRBV19 and TRBJ1-1 gives the full variable domain: DGGITQSPKYLFRKEGQNVTLSCEQNLNHDAMYWYRQDPGQGLRLIYYSQIVNDFQKGDIAEGYSVSREKKESFPLTVTSAQKNPTAFYLCASRRGVSNTEAFFGQGTRLTVV.

This clone was detected a few times. The CDR3 protein is CASSRGDGYTF. The CDR3 bases are TGCGCCAGCAGCAGAGGGGATGGCTACACCTTC. This chain links TRBV10-2 with TRBJ1-2, with D possibly being TRBD1 (5 bases). Germline-derived CDR1 and CDR2 are WSHSY and SAAADI. The V end was cut by 6 bases, the J end by 6 bases, with 8 bases between. This CDR3 is 11 amino acids long.

V gene TRBV7-9 combines with J gene TRBJ2-1; unclear D gene. The length of the CDR3 is 14 residues. Germline V gene data show CDR1 as SEHNR and CDR2 as FQNEAQ (reference sequence). Trimming took off 2 bases at V and 4 bases at J, with 9 bases between the two ends. The CDR3 DNA is TGTGCCAGCAGCTTAATGGGGTTTTACAATGAGCAGTTCTTC. This sequence encodes CASSLMGFYNEQFF.

The chain combines TRBV6-5 with TRBJ2-7; 10 positions agree with TRBD1. CDR3 size: 14 residues. Germline V CDR1 and CDR2: MNHEY, SVGAGI. V lost 5 bases and J lost 6; bases outside the gene matches: 7. The CDR3 DNA sequence: TGTGCCAGCAGTGTTGGGACAGGGGAACGCGAGCAGTACTTC. Translating gives CASSVGTGEREQYF.

V gene TRBV6-1 combines with J gene TRBJ1-1; D gene ambiguous. Trimming left V 2 bases short and J 6 bases short, with 16 bases between. Germline loops: CDR1 MNHNS, CDR2 SASEGT. The length of the CDR3 is 15 residues. As DNA, the CDR3 is TGTGCCAGCAGTGAAACCATAGAGGGAGGGTCTGAAGCTTTCTTT. This gives the protein CASSETIEGGSEAFF.

The chain couples TRBV30 to TRBJ1-2, with 8 bases lining up with TRBD1. CDR3 length equals 13 residues. After removal of 3 bases from V and 6 bases from J, the junction contained 6 bases not matched to a gene. Germline V gene lookup returns CDR1 GTSNPN and CDR2 SVGIG (reference sequence). The CDR3 DNA is TGTGCCTGGAGCCCCGACAGGGGACATGGCTACACCTTC. Residues: CAWSPDRGHGYTF.

The V call is TRBV10-2, the J call TRBJ1-1, with a weak D call TRBD1 (6 bases). Germline CDR1 WSHSY, CDR2 SAAADI. The CDR3 has 14 amino acids. V lost 6 bases, J lost 1 base, and 12 bases lay in between. The CDR3: CASRVKQGNTEAFF. CDR3 coding DNA: TGCGCCAGCAGGGTGAAACAGGGGAACACTGAAGCTTTCTTT.

The V call is TRBV4-1, the J call TRBJ1-4, with D tentatively TRBD1 (5 bases). The CDR3 has 16 residues. Trimming removed 4 bases from V and 6 bases from J, with 18 bases in between. The V gene's germline CDR1 is MGHRA and CDR2 YSYEKL. The CDR3 protein is CASSPTIDSGYEKLFF. The CDR3 DNA reads TGCGCCAGCAGCCCCACGATCGACAGCGGCTATGAAAAACTGTTTTTT.

The rearrangement uses TRBV5-1 and TRBJ1-1; D ambiguous. Between the trimmed V and J ends, which lost 0 bases and 6 bases, there was a span of 15 bases. Germline values: CDR1 SGHRS, CDR2 YFSETQ. This CDR3 comprises 15 residues. CDR3 protein: CASSLARAESAEAFF. The CDR3 DNA reads TGCGCCAGCAGCTTGGCCCGGGCGGAGTCCGCTGAAGCTTTCTTT.

The V and J genes are TRBV25-1 and TRBJ2-7, with 8 bases identical to TRBD2. Germline lookup yields CDR1 MGHDK and CDR2 SYGVNS. After removal of 4 bases from V and 5 bases from J, the junction contained 7 bases not matched to a gene. The CDR3 sequence is 14 residues long. The CDR3 DNA reads as TGTGCCAGCAGTGCAACGGGACTAGTCCACGAGCAGTACTTC. It specifies CASSATGLVHEQYF.

This clone was recorded only once. The chain combines TRBV28 with TRBJ2-7; D may correspond to TRBD1 or TRBD2 (5 bases each). Trimming pared 2 bases from V and 3 bases from J, leaving 14 bases between. This CDR3 spans 15 amino acids. Germline CDR1 MDHEN, CDR2 SYDVKM. CDR3 in DNA: TGTGCCAGCAGTTTAAGGGTCGGGACCTACTACGAGCAGTACTTC. It specifies CASSLRVGTYYEQYF.